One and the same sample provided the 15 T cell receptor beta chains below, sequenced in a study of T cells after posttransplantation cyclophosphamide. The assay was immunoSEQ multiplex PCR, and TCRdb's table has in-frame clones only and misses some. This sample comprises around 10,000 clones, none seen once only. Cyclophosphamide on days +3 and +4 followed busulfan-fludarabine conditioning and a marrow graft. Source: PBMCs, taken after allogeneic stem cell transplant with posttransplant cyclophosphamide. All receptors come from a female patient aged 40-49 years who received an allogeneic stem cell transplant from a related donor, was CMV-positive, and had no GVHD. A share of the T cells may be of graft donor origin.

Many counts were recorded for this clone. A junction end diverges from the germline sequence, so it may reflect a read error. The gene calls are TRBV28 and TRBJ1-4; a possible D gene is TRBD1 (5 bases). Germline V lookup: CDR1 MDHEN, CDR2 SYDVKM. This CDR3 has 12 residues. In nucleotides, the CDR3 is TGTGCCAGCAGTTTAACGATGGGCGGGGGGGTTTTT. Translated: CASSLTMGGGVF.

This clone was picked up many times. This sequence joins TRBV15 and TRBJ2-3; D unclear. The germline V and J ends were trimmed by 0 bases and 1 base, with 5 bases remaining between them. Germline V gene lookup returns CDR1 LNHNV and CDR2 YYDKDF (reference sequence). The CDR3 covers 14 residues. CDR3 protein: CATSRDPGTDTQYF. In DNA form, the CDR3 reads TGTGCCACCAGCAGAGATCCGGGCACAGATACGCAGTATTTT.

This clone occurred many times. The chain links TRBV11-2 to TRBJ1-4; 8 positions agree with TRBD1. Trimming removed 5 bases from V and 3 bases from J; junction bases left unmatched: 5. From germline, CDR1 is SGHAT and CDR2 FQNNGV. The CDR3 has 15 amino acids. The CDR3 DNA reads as TGTGCCAGCAGCGGTCAGGGGGCCCCTAATGAAAAACTGTTTTTT. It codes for CASSGQGAPNEKLFF.

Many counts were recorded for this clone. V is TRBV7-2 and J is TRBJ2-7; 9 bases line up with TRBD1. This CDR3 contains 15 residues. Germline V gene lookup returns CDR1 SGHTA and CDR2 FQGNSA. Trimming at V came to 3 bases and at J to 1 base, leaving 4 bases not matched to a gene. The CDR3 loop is CASSFTGGLSYEQYF. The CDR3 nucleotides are TGTGCCAGCAGCTTTACAGGGGGCCTTTCCTACGAGCAGTACTTC.

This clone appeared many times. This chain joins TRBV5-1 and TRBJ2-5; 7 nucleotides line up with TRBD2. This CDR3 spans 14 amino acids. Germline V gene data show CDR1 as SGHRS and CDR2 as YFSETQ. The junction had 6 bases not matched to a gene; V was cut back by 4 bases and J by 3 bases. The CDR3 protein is CASSRGLGEETQYF. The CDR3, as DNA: TGCGCCAGCAGCCGTGGACTAGGAGAAGAGACCCAGTACTTC.

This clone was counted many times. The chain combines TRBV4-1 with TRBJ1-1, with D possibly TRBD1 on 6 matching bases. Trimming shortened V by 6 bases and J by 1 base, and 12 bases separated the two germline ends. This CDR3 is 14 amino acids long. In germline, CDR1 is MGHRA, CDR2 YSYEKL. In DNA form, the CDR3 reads TGCGCCAGCAGGGGGACACTTAAGAACACTGAAGCTTTCTTT. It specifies CASRGTLKNTEAFF.

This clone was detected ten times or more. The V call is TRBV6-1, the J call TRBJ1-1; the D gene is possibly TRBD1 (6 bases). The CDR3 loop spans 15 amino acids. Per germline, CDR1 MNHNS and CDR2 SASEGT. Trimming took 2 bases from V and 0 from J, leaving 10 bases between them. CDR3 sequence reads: CASSENWGLNTEAFF. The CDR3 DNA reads TGTGCCAGCAGTGAAAATTGGGGGCTGAACACTGAAGCTTTCTTT.

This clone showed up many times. The CDR3: CASSQDPRQRMNTEAFF. In DNA form, the CDR3 reads TGCGCCAGCAGCCAAGACCCCCGACAGAGAATGAACACTGAAGCTTTCTTT. The V call is TRBV4-1, the J call TRBJ1-1; possible D gene TRBD1, 5 bases. The CDR3 contains 17 residues. The germline gives CDR1 MGHRA, CDR2 YSYEKL. The V end was cut by 0 bases, the J end by 0 bases, with 14 bases between.

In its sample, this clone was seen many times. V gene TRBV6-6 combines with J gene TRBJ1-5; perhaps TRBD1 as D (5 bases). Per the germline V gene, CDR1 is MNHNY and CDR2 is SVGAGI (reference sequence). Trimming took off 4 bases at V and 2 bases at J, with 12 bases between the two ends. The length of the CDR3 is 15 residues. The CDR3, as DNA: TGTGCCAGCAGTTCGTGGCGAGGGGGCAATCAGCCCCAGCATTTT. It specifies CASSSWRGGNQPQHF.

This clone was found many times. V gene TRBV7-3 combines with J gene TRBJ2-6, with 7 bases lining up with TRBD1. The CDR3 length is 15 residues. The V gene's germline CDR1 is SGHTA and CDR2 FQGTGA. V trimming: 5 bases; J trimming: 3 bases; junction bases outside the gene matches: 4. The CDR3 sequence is CASSPTGVGANVLTF. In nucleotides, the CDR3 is TGTGCCAGCAGCCCCACAGGGGTTGGGGCCAACGTCCTGACTTTC. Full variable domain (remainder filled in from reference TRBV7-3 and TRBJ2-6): GAGVSQTPSNKVTEKGKYVELRCDPISGHTALYWYRQSLGQGPEFLIYFQGTGAADDSGLPNDRFFAVRPEGSVSTLKIQRTERGDSAVYLCASSPTGVGANVLTFGAGSRLTVL.

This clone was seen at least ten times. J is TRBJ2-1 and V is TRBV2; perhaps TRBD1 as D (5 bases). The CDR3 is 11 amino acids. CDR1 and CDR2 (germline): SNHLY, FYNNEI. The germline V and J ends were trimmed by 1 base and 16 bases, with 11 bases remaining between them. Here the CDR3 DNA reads TGTGCCAGCAGTGAAGAGGTAGGGGTTTTCTTC. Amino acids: CASSEEVGVFF.

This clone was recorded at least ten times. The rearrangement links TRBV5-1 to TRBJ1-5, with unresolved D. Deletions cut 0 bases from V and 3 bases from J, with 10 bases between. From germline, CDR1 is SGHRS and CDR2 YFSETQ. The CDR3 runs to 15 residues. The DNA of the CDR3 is TGCGCCAGCAGCTTGGGACTAGCGGCCAATCAGCCCCAGCATTTT. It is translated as CASSLGLAANQPQHF.

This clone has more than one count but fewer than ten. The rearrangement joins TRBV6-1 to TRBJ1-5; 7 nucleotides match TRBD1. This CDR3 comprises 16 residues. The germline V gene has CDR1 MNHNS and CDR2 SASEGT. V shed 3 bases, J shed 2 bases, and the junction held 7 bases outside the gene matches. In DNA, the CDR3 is TGTGCCAGCAGTGATAAGGGGGCGGGAGGCAATCAGCCCCAGCATTTT. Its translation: CASSDKGAGGNQPQHF.

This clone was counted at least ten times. The chain's CDR3 is CASSQGSESSYNSPLHF. The CDR3 coding sequence is TGCGCCAGCAGCCAGGGCTCGGAGAGCTCCTATAATTCACCCCTCCACTTT. The chain couples TRBV4-1 to TRBJ1-6, with D uncertain. Germline V gives CDR1 MGHRA, CDR2 YSYEKL. Trimming removed 3 bases from V and 0 bases from J, with 12 bases in between. This CDR3 is 17 amino acids long.

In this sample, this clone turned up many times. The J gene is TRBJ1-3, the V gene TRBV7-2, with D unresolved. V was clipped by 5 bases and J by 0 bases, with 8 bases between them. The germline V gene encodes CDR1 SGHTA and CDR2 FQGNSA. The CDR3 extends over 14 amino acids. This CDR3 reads CASSPRVSGNTIYF. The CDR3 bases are TGTGCCAGCAGCCCTCGGGTCTCTGGAAACACCATATATTTT.